These T cell receptor beta chains were read from a single sample in a study of PD-L1 blockade in urothelial cancer. Method: immunoSEQ multiplex PCR; TCRdb's copy keeps in-frame clones and lacks some. Among under 55,000 clones listed, 82% were seen once. The starting material was PBMCs, obtained around atezolizumab (anti-PD-L1) treatment. These receptors came from a man between 60 and 70 years old with urothelial cancer. Both conserved end residues are part of each CDR3. A D gene is named only where the DNA matches it firmly. The size of a clone is reported for some rows only, either as once, few or many, or as a class for expanded clones.

CDR3 DNA	CDR3 protein	clone size	CDR3 length	V gene	D gene	J gene
TGTGCCAGCAGTTTATACGGACAGGGTCGCGGCTACACCTTC	CASSLYGQGRGYTF	NA	14	TRBV28	TRBD1	TRBJ1-2
TGCGCCAGCAGCGCACCGGGACAATTGAACTATGGCTACACCTTC	CASSAPGQLNYGYTF	NA	15	TRBV5-1	NA	TRBJ1-2
TGTGCCAGCAGCCAAGATACTTGGGGCAGCAGCTACGAGCAGTACTTC	CASSQDTWGSSYEQYF	NA	16	TRBV14	NA	TRBJ2-7
TGTGCCAGCAGCCTGACAGGGGGTGCTGGGGCCAACGTCCTGACTTTC	CASSLTGGAGANVLTF	once	16	TRBV5-4	TRBD1	TRBJ2-6
TGTGCCAGCAGCTCCAGGACAGGGGAAGGCTACACCTTC	CASSSRTGEGYTF	many	13	TRBV7-2	TRBD1	TRBJ1-2
TGTGCTAGCAGTATCGGGGTTTCCTACGAGCAGTACTTC	CASSIGVSYEQYF	NA	13	TRBV7-7	NA	TRBJ2-7
TGTGCCAGCAGCTTTGGCCAAACCTACGAGCAGTACTTC	CASSFGQTYEQYF	NA	13	TRBV5-4	NA	TRBJ2-7
TGCAGCGTTGTGGGCATGAACACTGAAGCTTTCTTT	CSVVGMNTEAFF	NA	12	TRBV29-1	NA	TRBJ1-1
TGCGCCAGCAGCTTGACCGTTGCGGGAGTCCATGAGCAGTTCTTC	CASSLTVAGVHEQFF	NA	15	TRBV5-1	TRBD2	TRBJ2-1
TGTGCCAGCAGCTCCCGACTAGCAGAGACCCAGTACTTC	CASSSRLAETQYF	NA	13	TRBV5-4	TRBD2	TRBJ2-5
TGTGCCAGCAGCGACATGGCCTACGAGCAGTACTTC	CASSDMAYEQYF	NA	12	TRBV7-9	NA	TRBJ2-7
TGTGCCAGTAGTAAGGGACAGATCTACGAGCAGTACTTC	CASSKGQIYEQYF	NA	13	TRBV19	TRBD1	TRBJ2-7
TGTGCCAGTAGCCAGCAAACAGGGTATGGGGAGACCCAGTACTTC	CASSQQTGYGETQYF	NA	15	TRBV19	NA	TRBJ2-5
TGTGCCAGCAGGGGGACAGCCGGCGAGCAGTACTTC	CASRGTAGEQYF	once	12	TRBV2	TRBD1	TRBJ2-7
TGTGCCAGCAGTTTATTCTCAGATACGCAGTATTTT	CASSLFSDTQYF	NA	12	TRBV28	NA	TRBJ2-3
TGTGCTAGTGGTCCATACGCTAGCGAGCAGTACTTC	CASGPYASEQYF	NA	12	TRBV12-5	NA	TRBJ2-7
TGTGCCAGCAGTTTGACAGTTAACACTGAAGCTTTCTTT	CASSLTVNTEAFF	few	13	TRBV27	NA	TRBJ1-1
TGTGCCAGCAGCGCTGCGACAGGTGCTGGGGCCAACGTCCTGACTTTC	CASSAATGAGANVLTF	NA	16	TRBV7-2	NA	TRBJ2-6
TGTGCCAGCAGCCCCGGACTAGCGGAGCTGAACACCGGGGAGCTGTTTTTT	CASSPGLAELNTGELFF	once	17	TRBV7-8	TRBD2	TRBJ2-2
TGTGCCAGTAGTAGGGACAGGGTGAACACTGAAGCTTTCTTT	CASSRDRVNTEAFF	NA	14	TRBV19	TRBD1	TRBJ1-1
TGTGCCGGCCGGAATGCCCCGGGACAGGGGGATATGACCCAGTACTTC	CAGRNAPGQGDMTQYF	NA	16	TRBV28	TRBD1	TRBJ2-5
TGTGCCAGCAGTGAAAGTGGGCAGCTCAATGAAAAACTGTTTTTT	CASSESGQLNEKLFF	few	15	TRBV6-1	NA	TRBJ1-4
TGCGCCAGCAGTAACGGGGCCTACAATGAGCAGTTCTTC	CASSNGAYNEQFF	NA	13	TRBV10-1	NA	TRBJ2-1
TGTGCCAGCAGACCCGGACAGGGAGGTTCACCCCTCCACTTT	CASRPGQGGSPLHF	few	14	TRBV28	TRBD1	TRBJ1-6
TGTGCCAGCAGTATAGGGGGCGCAGATACGCAGTATTTT	CASSIGGADTQYF	once	13	TRBV28	TRBD1	TRBJ2-3
TGTGCCAGTAGTCAAGGGGGTTCCTCCTACGAGCAGTACTTC	CASSQGGSSYEQYF	medium-sized	14	TRBV19	NA	TRBJ2-7
TGTGCCAGTGGGCAGGGGCGAAATGAGCAGTTCTTC	CASGQGRNEQFF	NA	12	TRBV19	NA	TRBJ2-1
TGTGCCAGCAGTGTGAACAGGCCAGATTCTGAGCAGTACTTC	CASSVNRPDSEQYF	NA	14	TRBV2	NA	TRBJ2-7
TGTGCCAGCAGTCCACCACGTAATAGCGGCACAGATACGCAGTATTTT	CASSPPRNSGTDTQYF	once	16	TRBV7-9	NA	TRBJ2-3
TGCAGCGCACGGGACAGCGAAACCTATGGCTACACCTTC	CSARDSETYGYTF	NA	13	TRBV29-1	TRBD1	TRBJ1-2
TGCGCCAGCATCCGAGGACTAGCGGATAAGGAGACCCAGTACTTC	CASIRGLADKETQYF	NA	15	TRBV5-1	TRBD2	TRBJ2-5
TGCGCCAGCAGCTTGGTTAACAGGGGGCAATCTGAAGCTTTCTTT	CASSLVNRGQSEAFF	NA	15	TRBV5-1	TRBD1	TRBJ1-1
TGTGCCAGTAACCTACAGGGGAGCACTGAAGCTTTCTTT	CASNLQGSTEAFF	once	13	TRBV19	TRBD1	TRBJ1-1
TGCGCCAGCAGCTTGGACGGTTATCAGCCCCAGCATTTT	CASSLDGYQPQHF	NA	13	TRBV5-1	NA	TRBJ1-5
TGCGCCAGCAGCGAAAGGACACAGTCCTACAATGAGCAGTTCTTC	CASSERTQSYNEQFF	NA	15	TRBV5-1	NA	TRBJ2-1
TGTGCCAGCAGTAAGAAAGGACAGCATATCCAAGAGACCCAGTACTTC	CASSKKGQHIQETQYF	NA	16	TRBV28	NA	TRBJ2-5
TGTGCCAGCAGCTCACAGGGTATTGTCTATGGCTACACCTTC	CASSSQGIVYGYTF	NA	14	TRBV7-9	NA	TRBJ1-2
TGCGCCAGCAGCCCGGGGGGGACTAGCTCCTACAATGAGCAGTTCTTC	CASSPGGTSSYNEQFF	NA	16	TRBV5-1	TRBD2	TRBJ2-1
TGTGCCGCAATGGACGGGACCTACAATGAGCAGTTCTTC	CAAMDGTYNEQFF	NA	13	TRBV10-3	NA	TRBJ2-1
TGTGCCAGCAGCTTACGAGTAGCGGGAATCTACGAGCAGTACTTC	CASSLRVAGIYEQYF	NA	15	TRBV7-2	TRBD2	TRBJ2-7
TGTGCCAGCAGCTTATTGGGACTATCTAGCACAGATACGCAGTATTTT	CASSLLGLSSTDTQYF	NA	16	TRBV7-8	TRBD2	TRBJ2-3
TGTGCCAGCAGCTTAACGGGGTCCAATGAGCAGTTCTTC	CASSLTGSNEQFF	many	13	TRBV11-3	NA	TRBJ2-1